This TCR beta chain was profiled in a study of cytomegalovirus exposure and HLA in healthy donors. This clone was detected ten times or more. Trimming pared 4 bases from V and 7 bases from J, leaving 16 bases between. The CDR3 has 14 amino acids. The PCR made use of 60 Vbeta and 13 Jbeta primers. Study processing details: A later analysis counted approximately 80 million unique TCR beta chains, roughly 11 million shared. Produced via immunoSEQ multiplex PCR; TCRdb's table is partial and in-frame only. V and J calls and clone size are given by that table; D and trimming were obtained from the DNA. The data show more than 95,000 clones, about 75% seen once.

The rearrangement joins TRBV23-1 to TRBJ2-5, with D hard to call. TRBV23-1 belongs to the ORF category, with a function that is uncertain. The source material was PBMCs. The source of this sequence is a man aged 55 to 69 in good health and CMV-seropositive. For the CDR3, the DNA is TGCGCCAGCAGTCCTCGAGACTGCTTCAGGACCCAGTACTTC. Encoded protein: CASSPRDCFRTQYF.